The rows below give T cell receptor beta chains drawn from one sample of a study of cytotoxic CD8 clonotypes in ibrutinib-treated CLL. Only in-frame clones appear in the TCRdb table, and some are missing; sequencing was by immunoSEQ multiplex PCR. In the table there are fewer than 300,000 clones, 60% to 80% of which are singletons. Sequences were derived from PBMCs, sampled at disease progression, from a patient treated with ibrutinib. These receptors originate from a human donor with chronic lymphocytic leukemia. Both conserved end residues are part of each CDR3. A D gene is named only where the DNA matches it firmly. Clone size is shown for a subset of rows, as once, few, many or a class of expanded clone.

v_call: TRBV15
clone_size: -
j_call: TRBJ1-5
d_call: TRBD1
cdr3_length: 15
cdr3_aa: CATSKSGQGNQPQHF
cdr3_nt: TGTGCCACCAGTAAGTCGGGACAGGGTAATCAGCCCCAGCATTTT

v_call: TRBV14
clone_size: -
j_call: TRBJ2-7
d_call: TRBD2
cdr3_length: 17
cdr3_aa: CASSQARAGTREYEQYF
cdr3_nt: TGTGCCAGCAGCCAGGCCCGGGCCGGGACTAGAGAATACGAGCAGTACTTC

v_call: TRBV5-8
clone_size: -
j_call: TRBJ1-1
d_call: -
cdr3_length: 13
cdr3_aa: CASSLEVNTEAFF
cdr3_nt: TGTGCCAGCAGCTTGGAAGTGAACACTGAAGCTTTCTTT

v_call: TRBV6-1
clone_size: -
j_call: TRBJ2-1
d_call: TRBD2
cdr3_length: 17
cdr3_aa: CASSERGGLGRYNEQFF
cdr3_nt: TGTGCCAGCAGTGAACGGGGGGGACTAGGGCGGTACAATGAGCAGTTCTTC

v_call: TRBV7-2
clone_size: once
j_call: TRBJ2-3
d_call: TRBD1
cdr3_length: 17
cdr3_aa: CASSLGLSTGPTDTQYF
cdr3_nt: TGTGCCAGCAGCTTAGGCCTCTCGACAGGGCCCACAGATACGCAGTATTTT

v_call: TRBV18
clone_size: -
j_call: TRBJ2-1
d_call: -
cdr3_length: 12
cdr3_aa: CASSPRINEQFF
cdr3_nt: TGTGCCAGCTCACCACGGATCAATGAGCAGTTCTTC

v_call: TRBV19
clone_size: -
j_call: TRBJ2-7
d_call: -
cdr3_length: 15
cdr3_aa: CASSIGSGAIYEQYF
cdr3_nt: TGTGCCAGTAGTATTGGGAGTGGGGCGATCTACGAGCAGTACTTC

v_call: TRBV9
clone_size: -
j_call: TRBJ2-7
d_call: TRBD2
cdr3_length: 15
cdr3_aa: CASSVFSGWGYEQYF
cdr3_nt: TGTGCCAGCAGCGTATTTAGCGGGTGGGGTTACGAGCAGTACTTC

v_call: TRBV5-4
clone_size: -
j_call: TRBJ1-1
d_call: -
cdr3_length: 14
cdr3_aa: CASSLEQGNTEAFF
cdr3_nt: TGTGCCAGCAGCTTGGAACAGGGGAACACTGAAGCTTTCTTT

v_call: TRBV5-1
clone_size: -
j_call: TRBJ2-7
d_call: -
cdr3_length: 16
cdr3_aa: CASSLSGQEWPYEQYF
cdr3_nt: TGCGCCAGCAGCTTGAGTGGACAAGAATGGCCCTACGAGCAGTACTTC

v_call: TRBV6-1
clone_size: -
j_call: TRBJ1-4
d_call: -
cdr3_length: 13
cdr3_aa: CASSEATNEKLFF
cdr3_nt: TGTGCCAGCAGTGAAGCAACTAATGAAAAACTGTTTTTT

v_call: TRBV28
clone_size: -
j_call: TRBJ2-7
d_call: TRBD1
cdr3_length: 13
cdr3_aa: CASSPTGAHEQYF
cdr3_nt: TGTGCCAGCAGCCCCACAGGGGCCCACGAGCAGTACTTC

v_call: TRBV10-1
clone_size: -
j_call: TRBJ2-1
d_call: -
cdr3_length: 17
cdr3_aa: CASSEFPEGDPYNEQFF
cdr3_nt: TGCGCCAGCAGTGAGTTTCCGGAGGGAGATCCCTACAATGAGCAGTTCTTC

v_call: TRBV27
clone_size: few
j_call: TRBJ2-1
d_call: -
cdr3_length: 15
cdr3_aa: CASSFEGYSYNEQFF
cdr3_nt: TGTGCCAGCAGTTTTGAGGGGTATTCCTACAATGAGCAGTTCTTC

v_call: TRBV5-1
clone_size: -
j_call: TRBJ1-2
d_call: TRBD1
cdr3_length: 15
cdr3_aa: CASSPGTGFVYGYTF
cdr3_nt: TGCGCCAGCAGCCCGGGGACAGGGTTTGTCTATGGCTACACCTTC

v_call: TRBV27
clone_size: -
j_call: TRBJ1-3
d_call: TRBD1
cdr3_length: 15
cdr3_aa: CASSRQGYSGNTIYF
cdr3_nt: TGTGCCAGCAGTCGACAGGGATACTCTGGAAACACCATATATTTT

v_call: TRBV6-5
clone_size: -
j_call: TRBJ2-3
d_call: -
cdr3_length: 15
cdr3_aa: CASSPLGYWPDTQYF
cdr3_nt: TGTGCCAGCAGTCCTCTGGGTTACTGGCCAGATACGCAGTATTTT

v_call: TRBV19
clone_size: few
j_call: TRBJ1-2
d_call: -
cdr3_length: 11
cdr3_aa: CASSVVGGYTF
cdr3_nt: TGTGCCAGTAGTGTAGTAGGTGGCTACACCTTC

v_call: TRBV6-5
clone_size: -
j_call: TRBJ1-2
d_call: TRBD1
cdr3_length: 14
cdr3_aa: CASNPTRGFAGYTF
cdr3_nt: TGTGCCAGCAACCCAACCAGGGGGTTCGCTGGCTACACCTTC

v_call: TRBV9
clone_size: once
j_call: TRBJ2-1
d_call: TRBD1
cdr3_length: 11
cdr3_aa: CASSVGGGEFF
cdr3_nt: TGTGCCAGCAGCGTAGGAGGGGGCGAGTTCTTC

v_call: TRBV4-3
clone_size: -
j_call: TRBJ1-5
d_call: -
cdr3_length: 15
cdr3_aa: CASSQAWDRRQPQHF
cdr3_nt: TGCGCCAGCAGCCAAGCGTGGGACCGGCGTCAGCCCCAGCATTTT

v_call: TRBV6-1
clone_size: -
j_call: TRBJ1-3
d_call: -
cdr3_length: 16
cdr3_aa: CASSEAGAPAQDTIYF
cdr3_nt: TGTGCCAGCAGTGAAGCCGGGGCCCCGGCCCAGGACACCATATATTTT

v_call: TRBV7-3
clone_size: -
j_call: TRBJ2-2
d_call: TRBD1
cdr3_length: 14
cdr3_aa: CASRRTGGPGELFF
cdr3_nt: TGTGCCAGCAGAAGGACAGGGGGCCCCGGGGAGCTGTTTTTT

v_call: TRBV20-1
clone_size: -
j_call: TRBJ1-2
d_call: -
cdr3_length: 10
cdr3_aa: CSATHYGYTF
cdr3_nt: TGCAGTGCTACCCACTATGGCTACACCTTC

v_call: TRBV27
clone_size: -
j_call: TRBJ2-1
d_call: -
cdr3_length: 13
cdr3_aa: CASSPGRYNEQFF
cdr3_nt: TGTGCCAGCAGTCCCGGACGATACAATGAGCAGTTCTTC

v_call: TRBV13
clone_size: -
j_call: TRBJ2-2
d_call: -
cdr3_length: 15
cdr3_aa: CASSLGRTNTGELFF
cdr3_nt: TGTGCCAGCAGCTTAGGGCGGACGAACACCGGGGAGCTGTTTTTT

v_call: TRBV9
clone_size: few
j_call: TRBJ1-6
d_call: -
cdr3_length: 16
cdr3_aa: CASSVDVRAGNSPLHF
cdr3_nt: TGTGCCAGCAGCGTAGACGTCAGGGCGGGTAATTCACCCCTCCACTTT

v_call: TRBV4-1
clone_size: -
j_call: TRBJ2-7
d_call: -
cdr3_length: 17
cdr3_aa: CASSQEETGLLSYEQYF
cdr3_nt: TGCGCCAGCAGCCAAGAGGAAACAGGACTCCTATCCTACGAGCAGTACTTC

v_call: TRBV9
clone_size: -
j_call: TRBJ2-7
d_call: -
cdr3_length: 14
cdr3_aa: CASSVDSGAYEQYF
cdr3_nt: TGTGCCAGCAGCGTAGATTCGGGAGCCTACGAGCAGTACTTC

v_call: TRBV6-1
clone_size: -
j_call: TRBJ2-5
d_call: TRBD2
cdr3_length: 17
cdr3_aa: CASSVIFGLAGEETQYF
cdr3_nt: TGTGCCAGCAGTGTAATTTTCGGACTAGCGGGGGAAGAGACCCAGTACTTC

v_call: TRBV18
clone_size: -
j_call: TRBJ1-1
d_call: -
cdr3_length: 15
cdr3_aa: CASSLLQGLNTEAFF
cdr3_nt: TGTGCCAGCTCACTATTACAGGGTCTGAACACTGAAGCTTTCTTT

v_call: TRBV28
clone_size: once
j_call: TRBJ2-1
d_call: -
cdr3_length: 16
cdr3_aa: CASSLLGPAGYNEQFF
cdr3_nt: TGTGCCAGCAGTTTATTGGGCCCGGCCGGATACAATGAGCAGTTCTTC

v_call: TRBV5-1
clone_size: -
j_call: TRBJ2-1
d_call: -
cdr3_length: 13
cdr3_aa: CASSLYRDFNKFF
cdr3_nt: TGCGCCAGCAGTCTCTACCGGGACTTCAATAAGTTCTTC

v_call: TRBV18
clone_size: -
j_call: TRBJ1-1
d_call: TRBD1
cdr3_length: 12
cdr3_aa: CASSWDRTEAFF
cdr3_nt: TGTGCCAGCTCATGGGACAGAACTGAAGCTTTCTTT

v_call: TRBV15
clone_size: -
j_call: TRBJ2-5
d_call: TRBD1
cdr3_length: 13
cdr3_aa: CATTGGGKETQYF
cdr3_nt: TGTGCCACCACAGGGGGCGGGAAAGAGACCCAGTACTTC

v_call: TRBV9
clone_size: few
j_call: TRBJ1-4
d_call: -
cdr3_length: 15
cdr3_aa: CASSEGVRTNEKLFF
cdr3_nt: TGTGCCAGCAGCGAAGGGGTTAGGACTAATGAAAAACTGTTTTTT

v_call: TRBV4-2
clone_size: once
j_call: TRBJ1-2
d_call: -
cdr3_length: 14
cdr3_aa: CASNLGGVPYGYTF
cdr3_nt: TGTGCCAGCAACCTGGGGGGCGTCCCCTATGGCTACACCTTC

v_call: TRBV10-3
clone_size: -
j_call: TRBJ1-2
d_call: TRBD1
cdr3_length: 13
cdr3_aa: CAITKTGFDGYTF
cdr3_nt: TGTGCCATCACCAAGACAGGGTTTGATGGCTACACCTTC

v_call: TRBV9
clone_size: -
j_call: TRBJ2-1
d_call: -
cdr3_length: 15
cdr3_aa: CASSSYSGYYNEQFF
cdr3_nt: TGTGCCAGCAGCTCTTATAGCGGCTACTACAATGAGCAGTTCTTC

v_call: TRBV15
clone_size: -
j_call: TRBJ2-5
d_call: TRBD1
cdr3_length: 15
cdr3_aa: CATSIWTGSQETQYF
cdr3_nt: TGTGCCACCAGCATATGGACAGGTAGTCAAGAGACCCAGTACTTC

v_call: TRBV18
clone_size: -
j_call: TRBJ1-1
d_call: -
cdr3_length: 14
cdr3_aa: CASSPLGWTAEAFF
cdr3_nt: TGTGCCAGCTCACCACTGGGGTGGACAGCTGAAGCTTTCTTT

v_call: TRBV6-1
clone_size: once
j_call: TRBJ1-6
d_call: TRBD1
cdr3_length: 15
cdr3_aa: CASSLRTGGNSPLHF
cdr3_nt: TGTGCCAGCAGTCTACGGACAGGGGGTAATTCACCCCTCCACTTT

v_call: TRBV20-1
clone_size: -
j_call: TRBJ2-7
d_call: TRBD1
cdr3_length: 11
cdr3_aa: CSVPTGYEQYF
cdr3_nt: TGCAGTGTCCCGACAGGGTACGAGCAGTACTTC

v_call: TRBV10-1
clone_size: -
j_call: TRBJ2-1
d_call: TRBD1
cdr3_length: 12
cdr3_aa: CASSETGNEQFF
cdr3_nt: TGCGCCAGCAGCGAGACAGGGAACGAGCAGTTCTTC

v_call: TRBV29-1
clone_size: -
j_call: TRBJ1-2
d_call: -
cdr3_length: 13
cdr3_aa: CSASGGSRYGYTF
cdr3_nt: TGCAGCGCGAGCGGGGGGAGCCGCTATGGCTACACCTTC

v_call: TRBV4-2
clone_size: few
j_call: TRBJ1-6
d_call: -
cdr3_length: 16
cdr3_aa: CASSHPGAGIRPPLHF
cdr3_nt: TGTGCCAGCAGCCACCCTGGGGCAGGCATAAGGCCACCCCTCCACTTT

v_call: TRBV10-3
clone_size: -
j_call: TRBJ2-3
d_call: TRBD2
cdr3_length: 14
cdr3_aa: CAISPGTGGDTQYF
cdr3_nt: TGTGCCATCAGTCCCGGGACGGGGGGAGATACGCAGTATTTT

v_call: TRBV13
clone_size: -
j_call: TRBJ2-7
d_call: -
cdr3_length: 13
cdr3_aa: CASSSDSSYEQYF
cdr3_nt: TGTGCCAGCAGCTCGGACAGCTCCTACGAGCAGTACTTC

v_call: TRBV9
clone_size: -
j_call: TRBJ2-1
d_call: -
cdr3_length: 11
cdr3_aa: CASSDRLEQFF
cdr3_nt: TGTGCCAGCAGCGATCGACTAGAGCAGTTCTTC

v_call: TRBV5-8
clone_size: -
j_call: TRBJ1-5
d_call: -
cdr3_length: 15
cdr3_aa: CASSPPGHSNQPQHF
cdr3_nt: TGTGCCAGCAGCCCACCGGGACACTCGAATCAGCCCCAGCATTTT